Each of the 25 T cell receptor beta chains below was sequenced from the same sample in a study of cytomegalovirus exposure and HLA in healthy donors. In the PCR, 60 Vbeta and 13 Jbeta primers were used. Sequencing used immunoSEQ multiplex PCR; TCRdb keeps in-frame clones, though not all of them. The sample has more than 200,000 clones; roughly 82% are singletons. Sequences were obtained from PBMCs. Receptors were obtained from a man in his forties in good health and CMV-seropositive.

The CDR3 bases are TGTGCCAGCAGCCATACAGGGTACAGCACCGGGGAGCTGTTTTTT. Residues: CASSHTGYSTGELFF. The rearrangement joins TRBV13 to TRBJ2-2; D possibly corresponds to TRBD1 (6 bases). V was trimmed by 5 bases and J by 4 bases, leaving 14 bases between them. The CDR3 spans 15 residues. Looked up from germline, CDR1 is PRHDT and CDR2 is FYEKMQ (reference sequence).

The V and J genes are TRBV21-1 and TRBJ2-5; the D call in the table, TRBD1, was not verified against the DNA. TRBV21-1 constitutes a pseudogene. The CDR3 loop spans 15 amino acids. CDR3 DNA sequence: TGTGCCAGCAGCCCCGGTGGGCAGGGGCAAGAGACCCAGTACTTC. This sequence encodes CASSPGGQGQETQYF.

The V and J genes are TRBV5-1 and TRBJ1-5; D is uncertain. This CDR3 comprises 14 residues. The germline V gene has CDR1 SGHRS and CDR2 YFSETQ. Deletions cut 0 bases from V and 5 bases from J, with 9 bases between. The CDR3 spells CASSLAPPDQPQHF. In nucleotides, the CDR3 is TGCGCCAGCAGCTTGGCTCCCCCCGATCAGCCCCAGCATTTT.

CDR3 nucleotides: TGTGCCAGCAGCTACACAGGGAACGGCAATCAGCCCCAGCATTTT. Protein: CASSYTGNGNQPQHF. This rearrangement joins TRBV6-5 to TRBJ1-5; D possibly corresponds to TRBD1 (6 bases). Germline CDR1 MNHEY, CDR2 SVGAGI. The V gene lost 6 bases and the J gene lost 2 bases, with 14 bases spanning the gap. The CDR3 extends over 15 amino acids.

The rearrangement links TRBV30 to TRBJ2-1; 9 bases match TRBD1. Looked up from germline, CDR1 is GTSNPN and CDR2 is SVGIG (reference sequence). This CDR3 has 15 amino acids. The junction had 2 bases not matched to a gene; V was cut back by 2 bases and J by 0 bases. The CDR3 protein is CAWSQGQGSYNEQFF. The CDR3 bases are TGTGCCTGGAGTCAGGGACAGGGCTCCTACAATGAGCAGTTCTTC.

The chain carries TRBV7-8 and TRBJ2-1, with a possible D match to TRBD2 (5 bases). Trimming took 1 base from V and 6 from J, leaving 10 bases between them. Per germline, CDR1 SGHVS and CDR2 FQNEAQ. There are 14 residues in the CDR3. CDR3 DNA: TGTGCCAGCAGCTTAGTTTCTAGCCGCAATGAGCAGTTCTTC. This translates into CASSLVSSRNEQFF. Complete variable domain (other parts from reference TRBV7-8 and TRBJ2-1): GAGVSQSPRYKVAKRGQDVALRCDPISGHVSLFWYQQALGQGPEFLTYFQNEAQLDKSGLPSDRFFAERPEGSVSTLKIQRTQQEDSAVYLCASSLVSSRNEQFFGPGTRLTVL.

This clone appeared a few times. The genes are TRBV5-4 and TRBJ2-1, with 11 bases identical to TRBD1. The CDR3 extends over 16 amino acids. The V gene end was trimmed by 4 bases and the J gene end by 6 bases; junction bases not matched to a gene: 9. CDR1 is SGHNT, CDR2 YYREEE, per germline (reference sequence). CDR3 nucleotide sequence: TGTGCCAGCAGCCTTCCGGGACAGGGGGTGCTCAATGAGCAGTTCTTC. It yields the protein CASSLPGQGVLNEQFF.

The V and J genes are TRBV4-2 and TRBJ2-3, with D hard to call. Looked up from germline, CDR1 is LGHNA and CDR2 is YNFKEQ. V dropped 1 base and J dropped 2 bases, with 4 bases sitting between them. CDR3 length equals 13 residues. As DNA, the CDR3 is TGTGCCAGCAGCCAAGGACTCACAGATACGCAGTATTTT. Its protein is CASSQGLTDTQYF.

This chain links TRBV7-2 with TRBJ2-2; 7 bases are shared with TRBD1. Unmatched junction bases numbered 4, after V lost 5 bases and J lost 1 base. Germline assignment: CDR1 SGHTA and CDR2 FQGNSA. The CDR3 length is 15 residues. The CDR3 nucleotides are TGTGCCAGCAGCCGGAGACAGGGGAACACCGGGGAGCTGTTTTTT. This sequence encodes CASSRRQGNTGELFF.

V usage is TRBV19 and J usage is TRBJ2-7; 7 bases map to TRBD2. This CDR3 contains 14 residues. Germline loops: CDR1 LNHDA, CDR2 SQIVND (reference sequence). The V and J ends lost 3 bases and 3 bases, in that order; junction bases with no gene match: 5. Here the CDR3 DNA reads TGTGCCAGTAGTATGGCTAGCGGATTCTACGAGCAGTACTTC. Amino acids: CASSMASGFYEQYF.

The chain is built from TRBV5-1 and TRBJ1-2; D remains ambiguous. The CDR3 covers 12 residues. Germline V lookup: CDR1 SGHRS, CDR2 YFSETQ. V was clipped by 0 bases and J by 8 bases, with 8 bases between them. The CDR3 sequence: CASSLDRCGYTF. In DNA, the CDR3 is TGCGCCAGCAGCTTGGACAGATGCGGCTACACCTTC.

The rearrangement joins TRBV5-1 to TRBJ2-5, with a tentative D call TRBD1 (5 bases). The CDR3 has 14 residues. Trimming pared 0 bases from V and 1 base from J, leaving 7 bases between. CDR1 and CDR2 (germline): SGHRS, YFSETQ. CDR3 region: CASSLGQIQETQYF. DNA for the CDR3: TGCGCCAGCAGCTTGGGACAGATCCAAGAGACCCAGTACTTC.

This clone was seen a handful of times. This rearrangement joins TRBV9 to TRBJ2-3; a possible D gene is TRBD2 (5 bases). CDR3 length: 14 amino acids. CDR1 and CDR2 (germline): SGDLS, YYNGEE. Trimming cost V 0 bases and J 6 bases, with 11 bases left between them. This CDR3 reads CASSVGAETDTQYF. The CDR3 DNA is TGTGCCAGCAGCGTAGGAGCGGAGACCGATACGCAGTATTTT.

The gene calls are TRBV27 and TRBJ2-7; 7 nucleotides agree with TRBD1. Per the germline V gene, CDR1 is MNHEY and CDR2 is SMNVEV (reference sequence). The V segment lost 9 bases and the J segment 3 bases; nucleotides outside the gene matches: 11. The CDR3 sequence is 14 residues long. CDR3 DNA: TGTGCCAGTTCCCTAAGAGGGGGCTACTACGAGCAGTACTTC. Amino acids: CASSLRGGYYEQYF.

The chain employs TRBV6-1 and TRBJ2-1; tentative D call: TRBD2 (5 bases). The V end lost 8 bases, the J end lost 4 bases, and 6 bases lay between the germline ends. The germline gives CDR1 MNHNS, CDR2 SASEGT. CDR3 length: 11 residues. The CDR3 region has the DNA TGTGCCAGCTTAGCGTACAATGAGCAGTTCTTC. This gives the protein CASLAYNEQFF.

The gene calls are TRBV6-5 and TRBJ1-5; a possible D gene is TRBD1 (5 bases). The CDR3 sequence is 15 residues long. Trimming cost V 6 bases and J 3 bases, with 15 bases left between them. Germline V gene sequence: CDR1 MNHEY, CDR2 SVGAGI. The CDR3 DNA reads TGTGCCAGCAGGGAGACAGCCGGTACCAATCAGCCCCAGCATTTT. Translation: CASRETAGTNQPQHF.

The chain links TRBV6-5 to TRBJ1-2, with a tentative D call TRBD1 (5 bases). The CDR3 is 14 residues long. With 1 base removed from V and 8 bases from J, the gap between germline ends came to 14 bases. Germline values: CDR1 MNHEY, CDR2 SVGAGI. CDR3 sequence reads: CASSYWGVGGGYTF. CDR3 nucleotide sequence: TGTGCCAGCAGTTACTGGGGGGTTGGGGGAGGCTACACCTTC.

This sequence joins TRBV11-2 and TRBJ2-7; maybe TRBD1 (5 bases). Per the germline V gene, CDR1 is SGHAT and CDR2 is FQNNGV. Trimming took off 1 base at V and 2 bases at J, with 12 bases between the two ends. CDR3 length: 15 amino acids. The CDR3 DNA sequence: TGTGCCAGCAGCTTAGCCGCAGGGCCAGCCTACGAGCAGTACTTC. This gives the protein CASSLAAGPAYEQYF.

The chain uses TRBV12-5 and TRBJ1-1; no reliable D call. The CDR3 consists of 12 residues. Trimming shortened V by 1 base and J by 6 bases, and 6 bases separated the two germline ends. Germline V CDR1 and CDR2: LGHNT, FRNRAP. The CDR3 DNA follows: TGTGCTAGTGGTTTGGCGGGGTCTGAAGCTTTCTTT. Protein: CASGLAGSEAFF.

This chain joins TRBV21-1 and TRBJ1-3; the D call of TRBD1 is as the table states it, not checked on the DNA. TRBV21-1 is deemed a pseudogene. The CDR3 is 18 residues long. Here the CDR3 reads CASPKEGDRLPAGNTIYF. The CDR3 DNA sequence: TGTGCCAGCCCAAAGGAGGGGGACAGGTTGCCGGCTGGAAACACCATATATTTT.

The rearrangement joins TRBV6-1 to TRBJ2-1, with TRBD1 as a possible D gene (6 bases). Germline V gene data show CDR1 as MNHNS and CDR2 as SASEGT. This CDR3 spans 16 amino acids. Trimming took 2 bases from V and 6 from J, leaving 17 bases between them. The CDR3: CASSETPRGTGNEQFF. In nucleotides, the CDR3 is TGTGCCAGCAGTGAAACCCCTAGGGGGACGGGCAATGAGCAGTTCTTC.

The chain couples TRBV10-3 to TRBJ2-7; TRBD2 matches at 7 bases. The ends lost 11 bases at V and 0 bases at J; junction bases unmatched: 4. The CDR3 has 12 amino acids. Germline CDR1 and CDR2: ENHRY and SYGVKD. The CDR3 protein is CASRDYSYEQYF. CDR3 DNA sequence: TGTGCCTCCCGGGACTACTCCTACGAGCAGTACTTC.

The chain couples TRBV9 to TRBJ1-1; D is unresolved. The CDR3 loop spans 13 amino acids. Germline-derived CDR1 and CDR2 are SGDLS and YYNGEE. V was cut by 6 bases and J by 3 bases, with 12 bases left in between. The CDR3 DNA is TGTGCCAGCACCGATTTGGGAGACACTGAAGCTTTCTTT. Protein product: CASTDLGDTEAFF.

DNA for the CDR3: TGTGCCAGCAGTTCCCCAGGCCGGGGGGGCAATGAGCAGTTCTTC. It specifies CASSSPGRGGNEQFF. The gene calls are TRBV27 and TRBJ2-1, with 8 bases aligning to TRBD2. The ends lost 4 bases at V and 6 bases at J; junction bases unmatched: 8. The CDR3 is 15 residues long. The germline CDR1 and CDR2 sequences are MNHEY and SMNVEV (reference sequence).

CDR3 amino acids: CASSLDAGEFYEQYF. CDR3 DNA: TGTGCCAGCAGCTTAGACGCAGGGGAATTCTACGAGCAGTACTTC. The chain joins TRBV11-2 to TRBJ2-7; possible D gene TRBD1, 6 bases. This CDR3 has 15 amino acids. Germline CDR1 is SGHAT and CDR2 is FQNNGV. Trimming took 0 bases from V and 3 from J, leaving 12 bases between them.